One and the same sample provided the 24 T cell receptor beta chains below, sequenced in a study of early T cells in non-severe SARS-CoV-2 infection. TCRdb used MiXCR to reprocess the 5' RACE reads, holding one entry per CDR3 protein. The sample has 61,000 or so distinct CDR3 sequences, 12% seen once. The specimen was whole blood, collected at baseline. The source of these receptors is an adult who was a healthcare worker with PCR-confirmed SARS-CoV-2 infection or an uninfected control (not recorded which). The donor label of this sample is uncertain.

The chain is built from TRBV6-1 and TRBJ2-2, with TRBD1 as a possible D gene (6 bases). CDR3 length: 13 residues. The germline V gene encodes CDR1 MNHNS and CDR2 SASEGT. The V end lost 4 bases, the J end lost 5 bases, and 8 bases lay between the germline ends. CDR3 region: CASSVGATGELFF. The CDR3, as DNA: TGTGCCAGCAGTGTGGGGGCGACCGGGGAGCTGTTTTTT.

The chain combines TRBV2 with TRBJ2-1; 9 nucleotides line up with TRBD1. Germline V gene sequence: CDR1 SNHLY, CDR2 FYNNEI. The CDR3 sequence is 15 residues long. The ends lost 6 bases at V and 3 bases at J; junction bases unmatched: 6. The CDR3 region has the DNA TGTGCCAGCAGCGCCGACAGGGGGAACTACAATGAGCAGTTCTTC. Protein: CASSADRGNYNEQFF.

In this sample, this clonotype turned up many times. V gene TRBV30 combines with J gene TRBJ1-1, with TRBD1 as a possible D gene (6 bases). This CDR3 has 15 residues. Trimming cost V 3 bases and J 1 base, with 15 bases left between them. The germline CDR1 and CDR2 sequences are GTSNPN and SVGIG (reference sequence). The CDR3 nucleotides are TGTGCCTGGAGCAAACTTGGACAGAAGAACACTGAAGCTTTCTTT. Translation gives CAWSKLGQKNTEAFF. The variable domain in full, with the rest retrieved from reference TRBV30 and TRBJ1-1, is SQTIHQWPATLVQPVGSPLSLECTVEGTSNPNLYWYRQAAGRGLQLLFYSVGIGQISSEVPQNLSASRPQDRQFILSSKKLLLSDSGFYLCAWSKLGQKNTEAFFGQGTRLTVV.

The chain couples TRBV20-1 to TRBJ2-5, with 9 nucleotides matching TRBD2. The V gene's germline CDR1 is DFQATT and CDR2 SNEGSKA (reference sequence). Trimming removed 6 bases from V and 5 bases from J; junction bases left unmatched: 16. The CDR3 loop spans 16 amino acids. The CDR3 DNA follows: TGCAGTGCCGCCGGCCCCCAGCGGGGGGCGTTGGAGACCCAGTACTTC. Its protein is CSAAGPQRGALETQYF.

This sequence joins TRBV12-3 or TRBV12-4 and TRBJ2-3, with D hard to call. V shed 3 bases and J shed 2 bases, with 12 bases lying between them. This CDR3 contains 15 residues. CDR3 amino acids: CASSFSFSYTDTQYF. The DNA of the CDR3 is TGTGCCAGCAGTTTCAGTTTTTCATACACAGATACGCAGTATTTT.

This clonotype was detected many times. The genes are TRBV5-4 and TRBJ2-7; maybe TRBD2 (7 bases). From germline, CDR1 is SGHNT and CDR2 YYREEE (reference sequence). V was pared by 4 bases and J by 3 bases, with 14 bases between. The CDR3 sequence is 14 residues long. As DNA, the CDR3 is TGTGCCAGCAGCCCGGGGAGGGACAACTACGAGCAGTACGTC. It specifies CASSPGRDNYEQYV.

The gene calls are TRBV20-1 and TRBJ1-2; 7 positions agree with TRBD1. The junction had 5 bases not matched to a gene; V was cut back by 4 bases and J by 0 bases. Germline V gene lookup returns CDR1 DFQATT and CDR2 SNEGSKA (reference sequence). The CDR3 is 14 amino acids. CDR3 DNA: TGCAGTGCTATTCAGGGGGTAACTAACTATGGCTACACCTTC. Amino acids: CSAIQGVTNYGYTF.

The CDR3 nucleotides read TGTGCCAGCAGGAAGCCTAGCGGGGGAGAGACCCAGTACTTC. This codes for CASRKPSGGETQYF. V gene TRBV6-5 combines with J gene TRBJ2-5; 10 bases are a match to TRBD2. V lost 6 bases, J lost 4 bases, and 5 bases stayed unmatched. CDR1 and CDR2 from the germline V gene are MNHEY and SVGAGI. This CDR3 has 14 amino acids.

The V and J genes are TRBV6-1 and TRBJ2-7, with no clear D. Trimming cost V 6 bases and J 3 bases, with 9 bases left between them. The germline V gene encodes CDR1 MNHNS and CDR2 SASEGT. The CDR3 has 12 residues. The DNA of the CDR3 is TGTGCCAGCAGACCGAACCTCTACGAGCAGTACGTC. It translates to CASRPNLYEQYV.

This CDR3 reads CASSPTIRTDNYGYTF. The CDR3 DNA is TGTGCCAGCAGCCCCACAATCCGGACAGATAACTATGGCTACACCTTC. The V call is TRBV12-3 or TRBV12-4, the J call TRBJ1-2; weak D call: TRBD1 (6 bases). Trimming pared 6 bases from V and 1 base from J, leaving 18 bases between. The CDR3 loop spans 16 amino acids.

Note on this clonotype: A much larger clone differs from this one at a single base, so this may be a read error. V is TRBV2 and J is TRBJ2-5; D is tentatively TRBD1 or TRBD2 (5 bases each). The CDR3 totals 11 residues. Germline CDR1 is SNHLY and CDR2 is FYNNEI. V shed 6 bases and J shed 4 bases, with 6 bases lying between them. CDR3 region: CASRGTETQYF. Here the CDR3 DNA reads TGTGCCAGCAGGGGGACAGAGACCCAGTACTTC.

This clonotype was counted a few times. The rearrangement joins TRBV11-2 to TRBJ2-1, with a weak D call TRBD2 (5 bases). Germline CDR1 is SGHAT and CDR2 is FQNNGV. The CDR3 consists of 18 residues. V lost 3 bases to trimming and J lost 2 bases, with 20 bases between them. For the CDR3, the DNA is TGTGCCAGCAGCTTCTACGTGGGAGCCGATGATACCTACAATGAGCAGTTCTTC. Protein sequence: CASSFYVGADDTYNEQFF.

This clonotype turned up a few times. J is TRBJ2-1 and V is TRBV9; D is unresolved. Germline V gives CDR1 SGDLS, CDR2 YYNGEE. V was cut by 3 bases and J by 0 bases, with 4 bases left in between. This CDR3 is built from 13 residues. The CDR3 here is CASSASSYNEQFF. The CDR3 DNA reads as TGTGCCAGCAGCGCGAGCTCCTACAATGAGCAGTTCTTC.

The J gene is TRBJ2-3, the V gene TRBV7-6; TRBD1 matches 10 bases. The ends lost 3 bases at V and 6 bases at J; junction bases unmatched: 6. Germline assignment: CDR1 SGHVS and CDR2 FNYEAQ. This CDR3 spans 15 amino acids. The CDR3 protein is CASSFGDRGKDTQYF. CDR3 bases: TGTGCCAGCAGCTTCGGGGACAGGGGAAAGGATACGCAGTATTTT.

The table lists this clonotype with a few counts. The J gene is TRBJ2-3, the V gene TRBV12-3 or TRBV12-4; a possible D gene is TRBD2 (5 bases). V was cut by 3 bases and J by 6 bases, with 13 bases left in between. CDR3 length: 14 amino acids. CDR3 sequence: CASSLGGSWDTQYF. The CDR3 DNA is TGTGCCAGCAGTTTGGGCGGGTCTTGGGATACGCAGTATTTT.

The rearrangement links TRBV9 to TRBJ2-6; D not resolved. The germline V gene has CDR1 SGDLS and CDR2 YYNGEE. The CDR3 covers 17 residues. V was clipped by 2 bases and J by 0 bases, with 12 bases between them. The CDR3 sequence: CASSVMESLSGANVLTF. In nucleotides, the CDR3 is TGTGCCAGCAGCGTCATGGAGTCCCTCTCTGGGGCCAACGTCCTGACTTTC.

This chain links TRBV7-2 with TRBJ1-2; D is unclear. This CDR3 is 15 amino acids long. Germline V gives CDR1 SGHTA, CDR2 FQGNSA. The V end lost 4 bases, the J end lost 1 base, and 13 bases lay between the germline ends. This chain's CDR3 is CASSSQDQRNYGYTF. CDR3 DNA sequence: TGTGCCAGCAGCTCCCAGGATCAACGTAACTATGGCTACACCTTC. Together with reference TRBV7-2 and TRBJ1-2, the CDR3 gives the full variable domain: GAGVSQSPSNKVTEKGKDVELRCDPISGHTALYWYRQSLGQGLEFLIYFQGNSAPDKSGLPSDRFSAERTGGSVSTLTIQRTQQEDSAVYLCASSSQDQRNYGYTFGSGTRLTVV.

Turning to this clonotype: At one end the junction does not follow the germline gene, possibly because of a read error. The CDR3 nucleotides read TGTGCCAGTACCTCCGGAGCGGGGGGGGCCTACAATGGGCAGTTCTTC. Its protein product is CASTSGAGGAYNGQFF. The rearrangement uses TRBV19 and TRBJ2-1; 10 bases fit TRBD2. Germline values: CDR1 LNHDA, CDR2 SQIVND (reference sequence). The CDR3 totals 16 residues. Together with reference TRBV19 and TRBJ2-1, the CDR3 gives the full variable domain: DGGITQSPKYLFRKEGQNVTLSCEQNLNHDAMYWYRQDPGQGLRLIYYSQIVNDFQKGDIAEGYSVSREKKESFPLTVTSAQKNPTAFYLCASTSGAGGAYNGQFFGPGTRLTVL.

The J gene is TRBJ2-1, the V gene TRBV18; TRBD2 agrees at 10 bases. The CDR3 spans 15 residues. CDR1 is KGHSH, CDR2 LQKENI, per germline. V shed 2 bases, J shed 6 bases, and the junction held 4 bases outside the gene matches. Here the CDR3 reads CASSPGLAVSNEQFF. In DNA, the CDR3 is TGTGCCAGCTCACCAGGACTAGCGGTAAGCAATGAGCAGTTCTTC.

The V gene is TRBV19, the J gene TRBJ1-5; perhaps TRBD1 as D (5 bases). CDR3 length: 14 amino acids. The germline V gene encodes CDR1 LNHDA and CDR2 SQIVND (reference sequence). Trimming pared 1 base from V and 7 bases from J, leaving 11 bases between. The DNA of the CDR3 is TGTGCCAGTAGTATAGTAGGGGACGAGCAGCCCCAGCATTTT. Translated, it gives CASSIVGDEQPQHF.

This clonotype was picked up a small number of times. The chain combines TRBV24-1 with TRBJ2-3; D tentatively reads TRBD1 or TRBD2 (5 bases each). Trimming removed 3 bases from V and 6 bases from J, with 18 bases in between. The CDR3 runs 16 residues. The germline V gene encodes CDR1 KGHDR and CDR2 SFDVKD. Here the CDR3 reads CATSDVSGTFTDTQYF. CDR3 DNA sequence: TGTGCCACCAGTGATGTCTCCGGGACGTTTACCGATACGCAGTATTTT.

This chain joins TRBV15 and TRBJ1-5, with D perhaps matching TRBD1 (5 bases). The CDR3 runs 14 residues. Germline CDR1 is LNHNV and CDR2 is YYDKDF (reference sequence). Trimming removed 4 bases from V and 7 bases from J, with 14 bases in between. The CDR3 here is CATSNRGVEQPQHF. The CDR3 DNA sequence: TGTGCCACCAGCAACCGGGGGGTTGAACAGCCCCAGCATTTT.

This sequence joins TRBV28 and TRBJ1-6; unclear D gene. V lost 2 bases, J lost 7 bases, and 12 bases lay in between. The CDR3 consists of 15 residues. Germline CDR1 is MDHEN and CDR2 is SYDVKM. The CDR3 reads CASSLKNLGNSPLHF. CDR3 in DNA: TGTGCCAGCAGTTTAAAGAATCTGGGGAATTCACCCCTCCACTTT.

This clonotype appeared a few times. J is TRBJ2-3 and V is TRBV3-1; D gene uncertain. The CDR3 runs to 14 residues. Germline CDR1 is LGHDT and CDR2 is YNNKEL (reference sequence). V shed 4 bases and J shed 4 bases, with 12 bases lying between them. Here the CDR3 reads CASSRTPGSDTQYF. The CDR3 DNA reads TGTGCCAGCAGCCGGACCCCCGGGTCAGATACGCAGTATTTT.